This T cell receptor beta chain comes out of a study of cytotoxic CD8 clonotypes in ibrutinib-treated CLL. Only in-frame clones appear in the TCRdb table, and some are missing; sequencing was by immunoSEQ multiplex PCR. The data show more than 35,000 clones, about 70% seen once. The CDR3 runs to 15 residues. V gave up 5 bases and J gave up 0 bases, with 13 bases separating them. Germline V gene sequence: CDR1 LNHDA, CDR2 SQIVND (reference sequence). The source material was PBMCs, sampled at disease progression, from a patient treated with ibrutinib. The chain employs TRBV19 and TRBJ1-2, with D possibly TRBD1 on 5 matching bases. This receptor was identified in a human donor with chronic lymphocytic leukemia. CDR3 nucleotides: TGTGCCAGTAGTTTCCAGGGAAAAGCTAACTATGGCTACACCTTC. Its protein product is CASSFQGKANYGYTF.